The entry below describes one TCR beta chain. This entry comes from a study of blood T cell repertoires in COVID-19. Background on the study: PBMCs, B-cell-depleted T cells, or T cells provided the cDNA or gDNA that made up the material.

The assay was immunoSEQ multiplex PCR, and TCRdb's table has in-frame clones only and misses some. The sample yields some 200,000 clones, roughly 79% seen once. CDR1 is LGHNA, CDR2 YSLEER, per germline. V lost 1 base to trimming and J lost 6 bases; unmatched junction nucleotides: 0. CDR3 length: 13 residues. The clonotype comes from a human donor with acute or convalescent COVID-19. The donor label of this sample is uncertain. Sequenced sample: peripheral blood. The chain combines TRBV4-3 with TRBJ1-2; 9 bases are shared with TRBD1. The CDR3, as DNA: TGCGCCAGCAGCCAAGGACAGGGGGATGGCTACACCTTC. Translated: CASSQGQGDGYTF.